This entry features one T cell receptor beta chain sequence. The antigen remains unidentified. The junction departs from the called germline gene at one end, perhaps through a read error. These data originate in a study of identical twins. Study conclusions and caveats: Beta out-of-frame twin sharing showed a weaker excess. There were fewer insertions in abundant cord blood beta clonotypes, but memory repertoires showed no such pattern. Out-of-frame alpha sequences common to twins exhibited an excess of low generation probability.

TCRdb redid the calling of the 5' RACE reads with MiXCR, one entry per CDR3 protein. The sample lists hundreds of thousands of distinct CDR3 sequences, 8.5% to 9.5% seen once, with approximately 0.94% in the top ten. Healthy Caucasians, and only they, were the donors. The CDR3 consists of 11 residues. CDR1 MNHEY and CDR2 SVGAGI come from the germline V gene. The same specimen was also included in a second study, on yellow fever vaccine responses in identical twins.

Sequences were obtained from PBMCs. This TCR came from a woman under 30 in good health. The chain is built from TRBV6-5 and TRBJ1-2; 7 bases fit TRBD1. This CDR3 is CASSYGTAVHF. The CDR3 nucleotides read TGTGCCAGCAGTTACGGGACAGCGGTACACTTC.